This TCR beta chain derives from a study of shared clonotypes between healthy human individuals (dated by TCRdb to between 2020 and 2021). Describing the broader study: The cohort comprised two women and a few men aged 18 to 49 years. For each donor, CD4 naive and CD4 memory were each run on three plates, CD8 naive on two plates, and CD8 memory on one plate. To increase sequencing depth and limit assay-specific biases, different laboratories used diverse techniques to prepare libraries and sequence TCR repertoires. To estimate repertoire size and how much clonotypes are shared between individuals, the study performed deep sequencing of blood TCR repertoires from roughly five healthy adults. Between about 0.8 and 8.9 billion PBMCs per donor were obtained by leukapheresis.

On this clone: Its cognate antigen has yet to be identified. The input lacks base qualities; no much larger clone sits a single base away.

The cysteine opens and the phenylalanine closes a CDR3 of 16 amino acids. The read is trimmed to its CDR3 DNA, 48 bases read in frame from base 1. Taken from the germline V gene (reference sequence), the CDR1 and CDR2 loops are SEHNR and FQNEAQ. For this chain, trimming is 7 bases at the V end and 4 bases at the J end, and the number of junction bases without a gene match is 13. Using the deep immunoSEQ assay, TCR CDR3 regions were amplified from genomic DNA by multiplex PCR. Extracted genomic DNA from each cell subset was distributed evenly across all wells of several immunoSEQ 96-well plates, and each plate was treated as a replicate. For sorted subsets, approximately 210 ng genomic DNA, equal to 30,000 to 35,000 T cell genomes, was loaded into each replicate PCR. Purified libraries were quantified with a Qubit 3.0 fluorometer, sized on a Bioanalyzer 2100, and re-quantified with the KAPA Library Quantification kit. Every immunoSEQ 96-well plate was sequenced on a separate single-read 150-cycle Illumina NextSeq 550 flow cell. Per the source publication's procedure: Because only junctional sequences without quality scores were contained in the immunoSEQ output, filtering matching that applied to full-length reads could not be performed. To assign V/J genes and CDR3, sequences were annotated using PyIR, a Python wrapper for IgBLAST v1.9, with IMGT germline references. Reads were filtered out if the reads had weak V/J assignments (E-value above 1e-6), no CDR3, stop codons, out-of-frame junctions, or ambiguous translated residues. A V3J clonotype was defined by an identical inferred V gene, J gene, and CDR3 amino acid sequence. Percentage overlap between repertoires was calculated by dividing the number of shared unique clonotypes by the size of the smaller repertoire. Three approaches were used to assess repertoire richness: RTK rarefaction, the Chao1 estimator, and Recon v2.1 estimates of unobserved clonotypes. OLGA was used to compute generation probabilities for all TCRbeta clonotypes that the gDNA method yielded from a few donors. As stored in TCRdb, this immuneACCESS dataset retains in-frame rearrangements with V and J assigned. A fraction of the clones does not appear; measured against another copy, unresolved V genes explain less than half of the discrepancy, and the remainder lacks a known reason. V and J calls and clone size are copied from that table; D and trimming were computed from the DNA. The sample records approximately 590,000 clones, roughly 95% of which are singletons. 0.085% to 0.11% of the sample is taken by the ten largest.

Beyond this particular receptor, the publication reports: Larger estimated clonotype richness was generally found for naive subsets than for memory subsets. The small number of donors limited the genetic and exposure-history diversity represented. Pairwise subsampling led to the expectation that sequencing depth would affect the degree of clonotype sharing among donors. Incomplete sequencing was indicated by rarefaction of sorted-subset datasets, despite the large sequencing depth. Only blood was sampled, and tissue TCR repertoires likely differ from those in blood. Compared with non-shared clonotypes, the clonotypes found in all four sorted-subset donors had higher generation probabilities. Sharing across a few donors was observed for approximately 5% of naive CD4, over 3% of naive CD8, about 2.3% of memory CD4, and around 0.42% of memory CD8 clonotypes.

CD8 naive samples were obtained by positive selection for CCR7 among CD45RO-negative cells, yielding a CD45RA+CCR7+ population from which TemRA cells were excluded. Donors were healthy HIV-negative adults with no recently reported acute infections or vaccinations. Only Caucasian adults living in Nashville, Tennessee, USA were represented among the donors. Blood was collected by leukapheresis, and PBMCs were isolated by Ficoll-Histopaque density gradient centrifugation and then cryopreserved in liquid nitrogen vapor phase. Analytical flow cytometry was used to check the purity and quantity of each magnetically sorted T cell population. From each sorted fraction, genomic DNA was isolated and quantified by UV absorbance on a Nanodrop 2000c.

The TCR comes from a woman aged 30 to 39 in good health. This chain is built from TRBV7-9 and TRBJ2-1; the junction holds 7 bases that match TRBD2. The material sequenced was naive CD8+ T cells sorted from blood. This specimen's cell subset or site label, per the study, means: CD45RA+CCR7+. Here is the DNA: TGTGCCAGCAATCGTCTCGAGCGGGACCCTTACAATGAGCAGTTCTTC. It is translated as CASNRLERDPYNEQFF.